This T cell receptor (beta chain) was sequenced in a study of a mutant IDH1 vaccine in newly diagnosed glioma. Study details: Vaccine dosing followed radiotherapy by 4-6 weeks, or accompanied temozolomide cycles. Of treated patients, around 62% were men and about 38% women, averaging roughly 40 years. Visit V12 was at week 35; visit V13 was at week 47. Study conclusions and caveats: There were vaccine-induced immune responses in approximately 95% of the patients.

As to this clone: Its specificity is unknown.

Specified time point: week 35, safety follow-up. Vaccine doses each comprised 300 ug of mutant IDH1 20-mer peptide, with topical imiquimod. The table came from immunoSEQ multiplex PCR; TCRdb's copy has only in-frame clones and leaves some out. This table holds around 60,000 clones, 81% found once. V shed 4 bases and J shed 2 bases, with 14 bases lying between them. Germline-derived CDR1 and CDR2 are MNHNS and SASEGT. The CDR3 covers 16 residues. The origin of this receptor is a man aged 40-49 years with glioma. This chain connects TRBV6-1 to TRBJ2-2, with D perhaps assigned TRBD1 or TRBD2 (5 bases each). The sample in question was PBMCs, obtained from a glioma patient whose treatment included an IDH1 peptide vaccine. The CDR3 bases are TGTGCCAGCAGTGCCCAAGTGGGGGATAACACCGGGGAGCTGTTTTTT. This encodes CASSAQVGDNTGELFF.